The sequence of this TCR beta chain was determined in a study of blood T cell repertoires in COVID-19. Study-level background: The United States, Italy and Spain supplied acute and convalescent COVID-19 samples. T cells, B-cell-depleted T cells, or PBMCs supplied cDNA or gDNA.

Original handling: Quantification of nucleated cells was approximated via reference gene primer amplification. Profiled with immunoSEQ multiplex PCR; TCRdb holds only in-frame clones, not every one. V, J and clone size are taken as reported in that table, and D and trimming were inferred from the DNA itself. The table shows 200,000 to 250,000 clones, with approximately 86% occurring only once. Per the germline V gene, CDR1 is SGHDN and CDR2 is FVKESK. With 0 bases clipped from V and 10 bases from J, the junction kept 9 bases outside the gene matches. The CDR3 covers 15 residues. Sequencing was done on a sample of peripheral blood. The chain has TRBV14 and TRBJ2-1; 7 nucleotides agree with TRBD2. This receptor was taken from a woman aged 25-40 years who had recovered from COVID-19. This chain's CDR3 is CASSQEAAGLGEQFF. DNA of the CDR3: TGTGCCAGCAGCCAAGAGGCAGCGGGGCTGGGGGAGCAGTTCTTC. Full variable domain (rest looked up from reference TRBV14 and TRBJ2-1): EAGVTQFPSHSVIEKGQTVTLRCDPISGHDNLYWYRRVMGKEIKFLLHFVKESKQDESGMPNNRFLAERTGGTYSTLKVQPAELEDSGVYFCASSQEAAGLGEQFFGPGTRLTVL.